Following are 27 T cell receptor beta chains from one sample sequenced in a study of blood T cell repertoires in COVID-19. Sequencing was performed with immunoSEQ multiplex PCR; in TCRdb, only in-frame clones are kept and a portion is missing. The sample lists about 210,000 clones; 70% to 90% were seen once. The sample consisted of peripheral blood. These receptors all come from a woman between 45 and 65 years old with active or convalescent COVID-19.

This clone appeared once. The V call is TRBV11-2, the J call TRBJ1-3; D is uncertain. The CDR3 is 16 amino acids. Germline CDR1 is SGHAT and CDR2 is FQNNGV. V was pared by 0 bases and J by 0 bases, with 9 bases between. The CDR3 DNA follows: TGTGCCAGCAGCTTAGATCATCGGGGCTCTGGAAACACCATATATTTT. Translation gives CASSLDHRGSGNTIYF.

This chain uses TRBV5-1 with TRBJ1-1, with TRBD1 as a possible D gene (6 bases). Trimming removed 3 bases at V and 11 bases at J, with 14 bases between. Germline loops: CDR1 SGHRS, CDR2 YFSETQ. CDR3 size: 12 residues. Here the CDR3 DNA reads TGCGCCAGCAGCTCCCCTCCAGGGGAGGCTTTCTTT. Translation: CASSSPPGEAFF.

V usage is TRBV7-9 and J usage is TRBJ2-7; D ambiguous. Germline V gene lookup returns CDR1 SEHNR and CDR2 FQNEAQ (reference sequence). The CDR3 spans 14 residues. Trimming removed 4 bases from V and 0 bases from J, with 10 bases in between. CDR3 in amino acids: CASSSGPASYEQYV. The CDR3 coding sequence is TGTGCCAGCAGCTCAGGCCCGGCCTCCTACGAGCAGTACGTC.

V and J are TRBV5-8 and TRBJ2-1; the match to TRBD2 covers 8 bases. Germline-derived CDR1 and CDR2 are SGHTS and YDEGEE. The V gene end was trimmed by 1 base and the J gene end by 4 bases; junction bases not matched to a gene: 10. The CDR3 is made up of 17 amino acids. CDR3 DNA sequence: TGTGCCAGCAGCTTGCGGGCGGGGGGACGTCAATACAATGAGCAGTTCTTC. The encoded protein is CASSLRAGGRQYNEQFF. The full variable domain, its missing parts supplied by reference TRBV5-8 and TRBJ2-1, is EAGVTQSPTHLIKTRGQQATLRCSPISGHTSVYWYQQALGLGLQFLLWYDEGEERNRGNFPPRFSGRQFPNYSSELNVNALELEDSALYLCASSLRAGGRQYNEQFFGPGTRLTVL.

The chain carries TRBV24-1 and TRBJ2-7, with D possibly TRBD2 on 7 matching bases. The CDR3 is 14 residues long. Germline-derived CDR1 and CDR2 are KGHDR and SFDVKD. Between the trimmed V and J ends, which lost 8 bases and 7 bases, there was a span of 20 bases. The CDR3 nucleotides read TGTGCCACCAAGGGGCGGGGGCACCCGATGGAGCAGTACGTC. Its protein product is CATKGRGHPMEQYV.

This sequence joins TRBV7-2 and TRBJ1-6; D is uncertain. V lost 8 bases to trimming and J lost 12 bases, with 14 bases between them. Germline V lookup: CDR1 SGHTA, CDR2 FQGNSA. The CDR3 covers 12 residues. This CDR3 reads CASSRDKRPLHF. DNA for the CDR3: TGTGCCAGCTCGAGGGATAAGCGACCCCTCCACTTT. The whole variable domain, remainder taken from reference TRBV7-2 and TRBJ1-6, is GAGVSQSPSNKVTEKGKDVELRCDPISGHTALYWYRQSLGQGLEFLIYFQGNSAPDKSGLPSDRFSAERTGGSVSTLTIQRTQQEDSAVYLCASSRDKRPLHFGNGTRLTVT.

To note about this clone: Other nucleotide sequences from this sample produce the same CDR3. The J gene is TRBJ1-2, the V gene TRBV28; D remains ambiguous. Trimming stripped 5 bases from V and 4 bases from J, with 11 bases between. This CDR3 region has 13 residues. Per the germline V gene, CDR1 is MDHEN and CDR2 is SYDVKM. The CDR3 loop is CASSLTGSYGYTF. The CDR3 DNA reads TGTGCCAGCAGTCTTACGGGGTCCTATGGCTACACCTTC.

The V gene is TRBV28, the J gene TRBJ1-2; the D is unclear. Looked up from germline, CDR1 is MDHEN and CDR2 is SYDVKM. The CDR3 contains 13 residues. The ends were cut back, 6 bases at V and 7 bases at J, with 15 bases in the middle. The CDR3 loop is CASSSTRKAGYTF. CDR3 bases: TGTGCCAGCAGCTCGACCAGGAAGGCTGGCTACACCTTC.

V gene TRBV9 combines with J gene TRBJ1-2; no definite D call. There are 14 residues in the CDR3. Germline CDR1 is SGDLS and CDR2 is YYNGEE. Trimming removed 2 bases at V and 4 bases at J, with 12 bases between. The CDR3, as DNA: TGTGCCAGCAGCGTCAGCGGAGTTGGCTATGGCTACACCTTC. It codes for CASSVSGVGYGYTF.

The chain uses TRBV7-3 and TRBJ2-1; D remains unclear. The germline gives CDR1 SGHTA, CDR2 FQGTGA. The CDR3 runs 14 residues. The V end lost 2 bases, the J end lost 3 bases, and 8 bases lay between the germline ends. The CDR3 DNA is TGTGCCAGCAGCTTAGGCGGAATCTACAATGAGCAGTTCTTC. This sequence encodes CASSLGGIYNEQFF.

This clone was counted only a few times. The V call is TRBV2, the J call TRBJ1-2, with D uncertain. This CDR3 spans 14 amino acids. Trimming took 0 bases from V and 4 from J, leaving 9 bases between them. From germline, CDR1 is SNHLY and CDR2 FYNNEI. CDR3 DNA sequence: TGTGCCAGCAGTGAAGCGCCTGGCCCCTATGGCTACACCTTC. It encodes CASSEAPGPYGYTF.

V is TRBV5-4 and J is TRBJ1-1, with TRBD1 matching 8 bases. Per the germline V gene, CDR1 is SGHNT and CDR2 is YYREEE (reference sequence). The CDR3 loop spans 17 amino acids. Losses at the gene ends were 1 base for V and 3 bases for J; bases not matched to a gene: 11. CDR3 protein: CASSLRAGGASDTEAFF. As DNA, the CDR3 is TGTGCCAGCAGCTTGCGGGCAGGGGGCGCCTCGGACACTGAAGCTTTCTTT.

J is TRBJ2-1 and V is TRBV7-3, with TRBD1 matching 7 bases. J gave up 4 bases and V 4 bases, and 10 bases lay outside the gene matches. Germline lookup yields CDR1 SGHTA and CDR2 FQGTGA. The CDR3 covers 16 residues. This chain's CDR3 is CASSSFPGQKYNEQFF. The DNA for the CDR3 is TGTGCCAGCAGCTCATTTCCGGGACAGAAATACAATGAGCAGTTCTTC. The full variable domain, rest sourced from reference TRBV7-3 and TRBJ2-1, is GAGVSQTPSNKVTEKGKYVELRCDPISGHTALYWYRQSLGQGPEFLIYFQGTGAADDSGLPNDRFFAVRPEGSVSTLKIQRTERGDSAVYLCASSSFPGQKYNEQFFGPGTRLTVL.

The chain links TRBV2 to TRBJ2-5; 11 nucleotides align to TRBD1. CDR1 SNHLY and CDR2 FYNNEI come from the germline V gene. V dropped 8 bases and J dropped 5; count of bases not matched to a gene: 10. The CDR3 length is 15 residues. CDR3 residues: CASVVQGTGGETQYF. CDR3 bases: TGTGCCAGCGTAGTACAAGGGACAGGGGGGGAGACCCAGTACTTC. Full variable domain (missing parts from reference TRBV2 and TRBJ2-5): EPEVTQTPSHQVTQMGQEVILRCVPISNHLYFYWYRQILGQKVEFLVSFYNNEISEKSEIFDDQFSVERPDGSNFTLKIRSTKLEDSAMYFCASVVQGTGGETQYFGPGTRLLVL.

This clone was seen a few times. The CDR3 sequence is CASSFPSGANVLTF. CDR3 sequence (DNA): TGTGCCAGCAGCTTTCCATCTGGGGCCAACGTCCTGACTTTC. This chain connects TRBV5-6 to TRBJ2-6; D remains unclear. This CDR3 spans 14 amino acids. Germline V lookup: CDR1 SGHDT, CDR2 YYEEEE. Deletions cut 2 bases from V and 1 base from J, with 4 bases between.

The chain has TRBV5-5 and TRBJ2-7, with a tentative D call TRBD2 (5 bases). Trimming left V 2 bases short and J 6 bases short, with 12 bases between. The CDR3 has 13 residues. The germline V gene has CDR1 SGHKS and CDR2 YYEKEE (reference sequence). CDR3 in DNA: TGTGCCAGCAGCTTCGGAGGACGGCTCGAGCAGTACTTC. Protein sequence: CASSFGGRLEQYF.

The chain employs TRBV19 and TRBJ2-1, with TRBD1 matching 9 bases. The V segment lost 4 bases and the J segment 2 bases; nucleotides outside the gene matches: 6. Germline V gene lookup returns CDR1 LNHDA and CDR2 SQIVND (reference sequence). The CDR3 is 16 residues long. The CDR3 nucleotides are TGTGCCAGTAGTAGATTGGGACAGGGCACCTACAATGAGCAGTTCTTC. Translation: CASSRLGQGTYNEQFF.

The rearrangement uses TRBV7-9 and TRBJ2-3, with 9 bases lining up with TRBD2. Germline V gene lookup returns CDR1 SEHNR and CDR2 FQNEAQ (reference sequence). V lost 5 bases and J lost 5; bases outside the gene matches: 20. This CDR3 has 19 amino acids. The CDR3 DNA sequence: TGTGCCAGCAGCCCGAAGGTCTGGGCCCGCGGGGGGGCGAAAGATACGCAGTATTTT. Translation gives CASSPKVWARGGAKDTQYF.

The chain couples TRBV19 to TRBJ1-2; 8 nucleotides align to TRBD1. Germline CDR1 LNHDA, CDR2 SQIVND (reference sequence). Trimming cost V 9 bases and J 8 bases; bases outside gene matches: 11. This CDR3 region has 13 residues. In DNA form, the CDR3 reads TGTGCCAGCTCCGGACAGGGTAGAACGGGCTACACCTTC. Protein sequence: CASSGQGRTGYTF.

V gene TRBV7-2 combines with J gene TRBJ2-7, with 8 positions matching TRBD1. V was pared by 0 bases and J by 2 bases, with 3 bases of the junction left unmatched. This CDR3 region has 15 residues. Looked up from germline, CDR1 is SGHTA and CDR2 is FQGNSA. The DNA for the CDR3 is TGTGCCAGCAGCTTAGCATCAGGGGGCCCCTACGAGCAGTACGTC. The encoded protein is CASSLASGGPYEQYV.

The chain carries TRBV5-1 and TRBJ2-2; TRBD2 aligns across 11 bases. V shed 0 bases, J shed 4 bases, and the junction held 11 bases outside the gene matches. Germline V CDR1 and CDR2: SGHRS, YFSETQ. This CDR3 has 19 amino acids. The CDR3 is CASSLGTTSGTFVTGELFF. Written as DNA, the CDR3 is TGCGCCAGCAGCTTGGGCACGACTAGCGGGACTTTCGTCACCGGGGAGCTGTTTTTT.

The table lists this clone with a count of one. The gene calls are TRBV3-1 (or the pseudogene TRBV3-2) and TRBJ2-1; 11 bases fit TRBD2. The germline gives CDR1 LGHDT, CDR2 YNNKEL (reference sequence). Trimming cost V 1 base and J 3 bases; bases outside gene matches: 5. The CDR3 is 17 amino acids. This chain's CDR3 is CASSQVVAGGFYNEQFF. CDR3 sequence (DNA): TGTGCCAGCAGCCAAGTCGTAGCGGGAGGGTTCTACAATGAGCAGTTCTTC.

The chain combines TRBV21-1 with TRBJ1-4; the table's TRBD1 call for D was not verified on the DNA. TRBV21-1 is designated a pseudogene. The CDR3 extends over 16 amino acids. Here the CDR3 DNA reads TGTGCCAGCAGCAAGTCGCATAGACAGGGGCTTGAAAAACTGTTTTTT. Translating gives CASSKSHRQGLEKLFF.

CDR3 nucleotides: TGCGCCAGCAGCCCCTTCGCATTACAGGGGTCTGGCTACACCTTC. This encodes CASSPFALQGSGYTF. This chain uses TRBV4-1 with TRBJ1-2, with 7 bases that match TRBD1. J lost 7 bases, V lost 4 bases, and 12 bases had no gene match. The CDR3 is made up of 15 amino acids. Germline V gene sequence: CDR1 MGHRA, CDR2 YSYEKL.

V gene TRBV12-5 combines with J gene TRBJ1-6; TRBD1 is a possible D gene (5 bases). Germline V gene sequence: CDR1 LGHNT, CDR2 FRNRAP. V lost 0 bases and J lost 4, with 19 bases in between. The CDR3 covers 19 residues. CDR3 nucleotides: TGTGCTAGTGGTTTGGTAAGTTCAAGGACACGAACTTATAATTCACCCCTCCACTTT. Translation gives CASGLVSSRTRTYNSPLHF.

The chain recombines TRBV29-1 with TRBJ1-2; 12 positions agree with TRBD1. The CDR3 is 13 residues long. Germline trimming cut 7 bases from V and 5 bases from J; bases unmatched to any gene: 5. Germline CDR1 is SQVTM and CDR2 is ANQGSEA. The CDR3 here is CSASGQGAYGYTF. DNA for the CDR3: TGCAGCGCCTCGGGACAGGGGGCTTATGGCTACACCTTC.

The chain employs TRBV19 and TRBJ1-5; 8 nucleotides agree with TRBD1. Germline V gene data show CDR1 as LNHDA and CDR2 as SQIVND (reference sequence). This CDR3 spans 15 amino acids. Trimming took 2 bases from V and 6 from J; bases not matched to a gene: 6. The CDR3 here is CASSIKGRGLQPQHF. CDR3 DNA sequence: TGTGCCAGTAGTATAAAAGGCAGGGGGCTTCAGCCCCAGCATTTT.